These T cell receptor beta chains were read from a single sample in a study of blood T cells in healthy people across ages. TCRdb re-called the 5' RACE reads through MiXCR, storing one row per CDR3 protein. The table records fewer than 2,000,000 distinct CDR3 sequences, more than 35% of them present only once. Sequences were obtained from blood. These receptors came from a human donor in good health. Each CDR3 is given with its conserved first and last residue. The D gene is left open where the match is weak. Size tells how often a clone was seen (once, few, many) or the class of an expanded clone, and some rows leave it out.

D	size	J	V	CDR3	DNA
.	many	TRBJ2-2	TRBV7-8	CASSLPRGYNTGELFF	TGTGCCAGCAGCTTACCCCGGGGGTACAACACCGGGGAGCTGTTTTTT
.	few	TRBJ1-5	TRBV29-1	CSVERSRDSNQPQHF	TGCAGCGTTGAAAGATCCAGGGATAGCAATCAGCCCCAGCATTTT
TRBD1	.	TRBJ2-4	TRBV20-1	CSARDLEEGQGTDGQYF	TGCAGTGCTAGAGATCTGGAGGAGGGACAGGGGACCGACGGGCAGTACTTC
TRBD2	.	TRBJ2-5	TRBV18	CASSPSGGFETQYF	TGTGCCAGCTCACCAAGCGGGGGGTTCGAGACCCAGTACTTC
.	few	TRBJ1-1	TRBV4-3	CASSLGPDRNTEAFF	TGCGCCAGCAGCCTTGGCCCCGACAGGAACACTGAAGCTTTCTTT
TRBD2	few	TRBJ2-1	TRBV4-3	CASSQDMTSGDNEQFF	TGCGCCAGCAGCCAAGATATGACTAGCGGGGACAATGAGCAGTTCTTC
TRBD2	.	TRBJ2-1	TRBV3-1	CASSFLAGGEKSPYNEQFF	TGTGCCAGCAGCTTCTTAGCGGGGGGCGAAAAAAGCCCCTACAATGAGCAGTTCTTC
.	.	TRBJ1-2	TRBV27	CASSLPGTGYTF	TGTGCCAGCAGCCTCCCGGGGACGGGCTACACCTTC
.	.	TRBJ2-1	TRBV5-1	CASSSADPNNEQFF	TGCGCCAGCAGCTCCGCGGACCCTAACAATGAGCAGTTCTTC
.	few	TRBJ2-1	TRBV7-3	CASSFFGGHNEQFF	TGTGCCAGCAGCTTTTTTGGCGGCCACAATGAGCAGTTCTTC
TRBD2	.	TRBJ2-1	TRBV6-4	CASSPGTSGGFGEQFF	TGTGCCAGCAGCCCCGGGACTAGTGGGGGGTTTGGTGAGCAGTTCTTC
TRBD2	many	TRBJ2-3	TRBV29-1	CSVAYGGGSDTQYF	TGCAGCGTTGCCTATGGCGGGGGGTCGGATACGCAGTATTTT
.	.	TRBJ2-5	TRBV7-9	CASSPPGDWGEAQYF	TGTGCCAGCAGCCCCCCAGGGGACTGGGGGGAGGCCCAGTACTTC
TRBD1	.	TRBJ1-1	TRBV10-2	CASSVPRTGVHGTEAFF	TGCGCCAGCAGTGTCCCTCGGACAGGGGTTCATGGCACTGAAGCTTTCTTT
.	few	TRBJ1-2	TRBV7-8	CASSLVGASAYGYTF	TGTGCCAGCAGCTTAGTCGGTGCCTCGGCCTATGGCTACACCTTC
TRBD1	.	TRBJ1-6	TRBV11-1	CASSLWGTGGSPLHF	TGTGCCAGCAGCTTGTGGGGGACAGGTGGTTCACCCCTCCACTTT
.	.	TRBJ2-5	TRBV7-2	CASSPRGVQGETQYF	TGTGCCAGCAGCCCCAGGGGGGTTCAGGGTGAGACCCAGTACTTC
.	.	TRBJ2-5	TRBV3-1	CASEGTLETQYF	TGCGCCTCGGAGGGGACCCTAGAGACCCAGTACTTC
.	.	TRBJ1-5	TRBV4-1	CASNLQIHSNQPQHF	TGCGCCAGCAACCTACAGATCCATAGCAATCAGCCCCAGCATTTT
.	.	TRBJ1-2	TRBV2	CASGGRAVHNYGYTF	TGTGCCAGCGGGGGAAGGGCAGTACATAACTATGGCTACACCTTC
TRBD1	.	TRBJ1-1	TRBV28	CASSTQGRTEAFF	TGTGCCAGCAGTACACAGGGGAGGACTGAAGCTTTCTTT
.	.	TRBJ1-6	TRBV18	CASSPSRQAGDSPLHF	TGTGCCAGCTCACCATCCAGACAGGCTGGTGATTCACCCCTCCACTTT
.	.	TRBJ2-7	TRBV4-1	CASSQVGREGKGQYF	TGCGCCAGCAGCCAAGTCGGCAGGGAAGGAAAGGGGCAGTACTTC
.	.	TRBJ2-2	TRBV4-1	CASSQDATPGGELFF	TGCGCCAGCAGCCAAGATGCGACACCGGGCGGGGAGCTGTTTTTT
.	.	TRBJ1-4	TRBV24-1	CATSDPGLEKLFF	TGTGCCACCAGTGATCCAGGCCTCGAAAAACTGTTTTTT
.	.	TRBJ2-7	TRBV4-1	CASSRPEDDEQYF	TGCGCCAGCAGCCGACCAGAGGACGACGAGCAGTACTTC
TRBD1	.	TRBJ1-2	TRBV5-1	CASSRGQAEGYTF	TGCGCCAGCAGCCGAGGACAGGCGGAGGGCTACACCTTC
.	few	TRBJ2-1	TRBV15	CATSRDWGREQFF	TGTGCCACCAGCAGAGATTGGGGGAGAGAGCAGTTCTTC
.	.	TRBJ2-3	TRBV6-6	CASKRASTDTQYF	TGTGCCAGCAAAAGGGCTAGCACAGATACGCAGTATTTT